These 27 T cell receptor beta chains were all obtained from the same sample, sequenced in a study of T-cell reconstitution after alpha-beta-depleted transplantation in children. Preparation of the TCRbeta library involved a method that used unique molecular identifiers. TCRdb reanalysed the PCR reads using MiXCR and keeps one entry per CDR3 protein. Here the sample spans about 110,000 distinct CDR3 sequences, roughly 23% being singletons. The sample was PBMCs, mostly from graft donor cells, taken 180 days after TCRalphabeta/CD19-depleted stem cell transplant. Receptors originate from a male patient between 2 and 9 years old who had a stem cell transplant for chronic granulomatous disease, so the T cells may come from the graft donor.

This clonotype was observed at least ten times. The CDR3 region has the DNA TGTGCCAGCAAGCGGGGAGTTCTTGACAATGAGCAGTTCTTC. Translated: CASKRGVLDNEQFF. The chain combines TRBV6-5 with TRBJ2-1; TRBD2 matches 7 bases. CDR3 length equals 14 residues. Germline V gene lookup returns CDR1 MNHEY and CDR2 SVGAGI. The junction had 8 bases not matched to a gene; V was cut back by 7 bases and J by 5 bases.

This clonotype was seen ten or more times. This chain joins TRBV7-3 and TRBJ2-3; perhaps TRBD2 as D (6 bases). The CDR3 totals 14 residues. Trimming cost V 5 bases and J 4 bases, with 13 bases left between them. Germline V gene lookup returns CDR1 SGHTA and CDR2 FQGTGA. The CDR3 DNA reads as TGTGCCAGCAGCCTGGGGGGTAAGGCAGATACGCAGTATTTT. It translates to CASSLGGKADTQYF.

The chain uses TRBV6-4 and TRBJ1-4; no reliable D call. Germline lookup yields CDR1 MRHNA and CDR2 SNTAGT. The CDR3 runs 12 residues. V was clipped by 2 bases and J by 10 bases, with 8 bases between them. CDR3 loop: CASSDLSGKLFF. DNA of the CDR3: TGTGCCAGCAGTGACCTGAGTGGAAAACTGTTTTTT.

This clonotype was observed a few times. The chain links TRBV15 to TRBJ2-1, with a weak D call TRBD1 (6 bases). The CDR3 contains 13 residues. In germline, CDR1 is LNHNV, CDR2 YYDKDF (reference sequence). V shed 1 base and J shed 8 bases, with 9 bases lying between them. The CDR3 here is CATSRVQGHEQFF. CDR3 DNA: TGTGCCACCAGCAGAGTCCAGGGGCATGAGCAGTTCTTC.

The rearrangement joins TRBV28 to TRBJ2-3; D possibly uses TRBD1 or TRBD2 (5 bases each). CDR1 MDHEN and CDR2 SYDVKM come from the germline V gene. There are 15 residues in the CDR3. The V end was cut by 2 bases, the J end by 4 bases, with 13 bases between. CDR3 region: CASSLGGSNADTQYF. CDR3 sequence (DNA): TGTGCCAGCAGTTTAGGGGGTTCCAACGCAGATACGCAGTATTTT.

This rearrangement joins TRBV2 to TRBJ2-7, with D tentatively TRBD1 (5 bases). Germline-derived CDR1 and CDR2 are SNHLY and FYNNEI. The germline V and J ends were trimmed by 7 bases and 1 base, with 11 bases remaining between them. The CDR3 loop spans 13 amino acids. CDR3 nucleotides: TGTGCCAGCAAAGGGGCCGAGTCCTACGAGCAGTACTTC. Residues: CASKGAESYEQYF.

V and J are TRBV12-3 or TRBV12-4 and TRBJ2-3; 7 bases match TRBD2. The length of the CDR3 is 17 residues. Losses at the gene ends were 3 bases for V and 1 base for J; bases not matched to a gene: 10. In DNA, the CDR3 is TGTGCCAGCAGTTTCCTTTACGGGAGGCAGCGCACAGATACGCAGTATTTT. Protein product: CASSFLYGRQRTDTQYF.

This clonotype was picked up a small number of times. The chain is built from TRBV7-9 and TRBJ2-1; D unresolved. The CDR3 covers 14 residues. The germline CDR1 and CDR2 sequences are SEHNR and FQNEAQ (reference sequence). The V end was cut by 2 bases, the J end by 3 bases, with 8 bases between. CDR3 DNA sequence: TGTGCCAGCAGCTTAACCCGAGACTACAATGAGCAGTTCTTC. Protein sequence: CASSLTRDYNEQFF.

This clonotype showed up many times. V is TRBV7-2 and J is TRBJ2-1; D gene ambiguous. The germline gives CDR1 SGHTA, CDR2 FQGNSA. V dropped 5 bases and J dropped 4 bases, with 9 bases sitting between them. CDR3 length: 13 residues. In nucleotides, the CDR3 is TGTGCCAGCAGCCGCACACAGTACAATGAGCAGTTCTTC. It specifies CASSRTQYNEQFF.

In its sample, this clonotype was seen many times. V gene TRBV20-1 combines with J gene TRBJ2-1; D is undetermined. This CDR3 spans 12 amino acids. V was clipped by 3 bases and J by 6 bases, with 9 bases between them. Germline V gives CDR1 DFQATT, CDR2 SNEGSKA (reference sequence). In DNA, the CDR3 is TGCAGTGCTAGTACGGCGGTCAATGAGCAGTTCTTC. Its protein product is CSASTAVNEQFF.

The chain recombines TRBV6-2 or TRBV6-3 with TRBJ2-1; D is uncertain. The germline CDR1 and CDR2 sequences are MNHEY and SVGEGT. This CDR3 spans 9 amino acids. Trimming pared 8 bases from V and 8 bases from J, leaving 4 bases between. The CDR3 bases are TGTGCCAGCGGGGATGAGCAGTTCTTC. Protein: CASGDEQFF.

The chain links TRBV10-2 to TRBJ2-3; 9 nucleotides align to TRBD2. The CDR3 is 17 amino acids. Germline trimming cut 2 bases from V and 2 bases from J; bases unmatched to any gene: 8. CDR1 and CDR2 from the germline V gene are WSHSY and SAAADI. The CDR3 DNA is TGCGCCAGCAGTGAGCCGAGGACTAGCGCCCACACAGATACGCAGTATTTT. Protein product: CASSEPRTSAHTDTQYF.

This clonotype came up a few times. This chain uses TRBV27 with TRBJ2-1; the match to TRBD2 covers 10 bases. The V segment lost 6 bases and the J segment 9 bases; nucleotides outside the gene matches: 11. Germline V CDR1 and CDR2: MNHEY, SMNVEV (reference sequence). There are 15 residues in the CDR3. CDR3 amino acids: CASSQRRGLAREQFF. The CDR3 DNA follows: TGTGCCAGCAGCCAAAGGAGGGGACTAGCGCGTGAGCAGTTCTTC.

CDR3 DNA: TGCAGCGGTTACAGGGGGAGGACTGAAGCTTTCTTT. As protein: CSGYRGRTEAFF. The V and J genes are TRBV29-1 and TRBJ1-1, with TRBD1 matching 8 bases. With 7 bases clipped from V and 5 bases from J, the junction kept 6 bases outside the gene matches. The CDR3 runs 12 residues. In germline, CDR1 is SQVTM, CDR2 ANQGSEA.

The CDR3 nucleotides read TGTGCCAGCAGTTTAGGCGGTTACCGCTCTGGAAACACCATATATTTT. Protein: CASSLGGYRSGNTIYF. This sequence joins TRBV12-3 or TRBV12-4 and TRBJ1-3; no definite D call. V lost 1 base and J lost 0, with 10 bases in between. This CDR3 is built from 16 residues.

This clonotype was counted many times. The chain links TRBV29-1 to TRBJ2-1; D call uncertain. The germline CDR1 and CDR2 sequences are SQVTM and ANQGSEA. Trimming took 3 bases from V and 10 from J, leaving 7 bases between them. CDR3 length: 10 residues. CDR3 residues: CSVDLTEQFF. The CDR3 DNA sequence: TGCAGCGTTGACCTCACAGAGCAGTTCTTC.

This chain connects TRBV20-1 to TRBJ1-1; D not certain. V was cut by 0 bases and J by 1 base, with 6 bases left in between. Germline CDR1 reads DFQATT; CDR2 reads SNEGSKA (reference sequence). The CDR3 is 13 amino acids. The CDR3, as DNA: TGCAGTGCTAGAGATCACCGGAACACTGAAGCTTTCTTT. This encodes CSARDHRNTEAFF.

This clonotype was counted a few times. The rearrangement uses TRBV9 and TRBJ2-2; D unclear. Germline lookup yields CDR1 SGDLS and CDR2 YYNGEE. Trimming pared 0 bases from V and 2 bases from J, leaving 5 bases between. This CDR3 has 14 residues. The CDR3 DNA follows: TGTGCCAGCAGCGTAGCGGCTAACACCGGGGAGCTGTTTTTT. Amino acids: CASSVAANTGELFF.

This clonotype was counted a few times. The CDR3 DNA sequence: TGCAGCGTTGAAGATCACGGGCCTTCCTACGAGCAGTACTTC. It yields the protein CSVEDHGPSYEQYF. The chain links TRBV29-1 to TRBJ2-7; D unclear. Per germline, CDR1 SQVTM and CDR2 ANQGSEA. The germline V and J ends were trimmed by 0 bases and 1 base, with 10 bases remaining between them. The CDR3 contains 14 residues.

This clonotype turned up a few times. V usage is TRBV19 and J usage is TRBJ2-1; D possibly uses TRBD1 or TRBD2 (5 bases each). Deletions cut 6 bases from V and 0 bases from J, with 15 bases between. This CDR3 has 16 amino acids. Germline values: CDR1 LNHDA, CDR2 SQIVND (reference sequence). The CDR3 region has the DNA TGTGCCAGTAGCCCCGGGACGATTCACTCCTACAATGAGCAGTTCTTC. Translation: CASSPGTIHSYNEQFF. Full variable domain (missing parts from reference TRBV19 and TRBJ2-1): DGGITQSPKYLFRKEGQNVTLSCEQNLNHDAMYWYRQDPGQGLRLIYYSQIVNDFQKGDIAEGYSVSREKKESFPLTVTSAQKNPTAFYLCASSPGTIHSYNEQFFGPGTRLTVL.

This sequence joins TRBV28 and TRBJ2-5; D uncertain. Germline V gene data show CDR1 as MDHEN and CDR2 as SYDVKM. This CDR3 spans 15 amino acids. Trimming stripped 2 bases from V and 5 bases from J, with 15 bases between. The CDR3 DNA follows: TGTGCCAGCAGTTTAAGGATGGGATGGCTGGAGACCCAGTACTTC. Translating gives CASSLRMGWLETQYF.

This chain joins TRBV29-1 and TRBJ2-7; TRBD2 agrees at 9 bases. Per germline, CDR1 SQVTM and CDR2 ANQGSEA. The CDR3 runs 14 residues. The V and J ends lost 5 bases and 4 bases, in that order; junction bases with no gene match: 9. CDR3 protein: CSVKTSGSQYEQYF. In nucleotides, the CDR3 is TGCAGCGTTAAGACTAGCGGATCCCAATACGAGCAGTACTTC.

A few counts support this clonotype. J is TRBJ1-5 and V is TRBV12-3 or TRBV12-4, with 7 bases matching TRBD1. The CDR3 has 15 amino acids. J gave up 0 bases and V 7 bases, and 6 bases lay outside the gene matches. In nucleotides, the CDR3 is TGTGCCAGCACCTCGGGACAGCATAGCAATCAGCCCCAGCATTTT. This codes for CASTSGQHSNQPQHF.

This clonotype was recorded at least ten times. In nucleotides, the CDR3 is TGTGCCAGCAGCTTAGAACGTACCGGGGAGCTGTTTTTT. Protein sequence: CASSLERTGELFF. The V and J genes are TRBV7-9 and TRBJ2-2; no reliable D call. The CDR3 loop spans 13 amino acids. Per germline, CDR1 SEHNR and CDR2 FQNEAQ (reference sequence). Trimming removed 1 base from V and 5 bases from J, with 5 bases in between.

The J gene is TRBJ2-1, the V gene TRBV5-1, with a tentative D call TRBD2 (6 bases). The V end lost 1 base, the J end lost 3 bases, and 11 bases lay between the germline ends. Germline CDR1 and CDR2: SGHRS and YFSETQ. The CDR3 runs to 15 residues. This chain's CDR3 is CASSLREPNYNEQFF. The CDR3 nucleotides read TGCGCCAGCAGCTTGCGGGAGCCTAACTACAATGAGCAGTTCTTC.

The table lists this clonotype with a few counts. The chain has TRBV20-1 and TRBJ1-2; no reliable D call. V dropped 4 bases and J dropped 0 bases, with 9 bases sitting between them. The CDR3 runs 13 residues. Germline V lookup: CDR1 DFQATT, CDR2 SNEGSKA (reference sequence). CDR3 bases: TGCAGTGCTATGGCTAGTCCTAACTATGGCTACACCTTC. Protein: CSAMASPNYGYTF.

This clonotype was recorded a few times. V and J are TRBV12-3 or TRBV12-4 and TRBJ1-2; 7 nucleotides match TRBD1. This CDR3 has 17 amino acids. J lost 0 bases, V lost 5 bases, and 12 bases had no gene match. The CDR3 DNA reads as TGTGCCAGCAGTCCTTCACTAGGGACAGCAGCTAACTATGGCTACACCTTC. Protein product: CASSPSLGTAANYGYTF.